The 15 T cell receptor beta chains listed next were all sequenced from one sample in a study of human T cells and chemical hapten exposure. Time point in this sample: pre-sensitization, week 0. The treatment denotes: therapeutic diphenylcyclopropenone sensitization with weekly scalp DPC. TCRdb redid the calling of the RACE reads with MiXCR, one entry per CDR3 protein. This table holds approximately 41,000 distinct CDR3 sequences, 7.6% found once. The sequencing here drew on whole blood, taken in connection with sensitization to the hapten diphenylcyclopropenone (DPC). The receptors come from a woman in her fifties or sixties with alopecia areata. Some clones in this sample may be carry-over from other donors' samples.

V gene TRBV5-1 combines with J gene TRBJ2-5, with D tentatively TRBD1 (6 bases). The CDR3 extends over 16 amino acids. V was trimmed by 4 bases and J by 1 base, leaving 17 bases between them. Germline loops: CDR1 SGHRS, CDR2 YFSETQ. Here the CDR3 reads CASSLMGRGPQETQYF. CDR3 in DNA: TGCGCCAGCAGCCTGATGGGCAGGGGCCCCCAAGAGACCCAGTACTTC.

Many counts were recorded for this clonotype. V is TRBV7-2 and J is TRBJ1-1; D is ambiguous. The ends were cut back, 3 bases at V and 8 bases at J, with 7 bases in the middle. This CDR3 has 11 residues. CDR1 is SGHTA, CDR2 FQGNSA, per germline. The CDR3 reads CASSFQKEAFF. The DNA for the CDR3 is TGTGCCAGCAGCTTCCAGAAAGAAGCTTTCTTT.

This clonotype was seen a few times. The gene calls are TRBV9 and TRBJ2-1; D not resolved. Germline loops: CDR1 SGDLS, CDR2 YYNGEE. The CDR3 has 15 residues. The V end was cut by 0 bases, the J end by 0 bases, with 7 bases between. As DNA, the CDR3 is TGTGCCAGCAGCGTAGTCCCGAGCTCCTACAATGAGCAGTTCTTC. Amino acid sequence: CASSVVPSSYNEQFF.

This clonotype was observed at least ten times. The chain is built from TRBV5-6 and TRBJ2-7; 11 bases are shared with TRBD2. The germline gives CDR1 SGHDT, CDR2 YYEEEE. This CDR3 comprises 14 residues. Trimming removed 0 bases from V and 4 bases from J; junction bases left unmatched: 0. For the CDR3, the DNA is TGTGCCAGCAGCTTGGCTAGCGGGAGGTACGAGCAGTACTTC. It encodes CASSLASGRYEQYF.

Many counts were recorded for this clonotype. The V and J genes are TRBV28 and TRBJ2-5; 7 bases match TRBD1. Trimming removed 6 bases from V and 2 bases from J; junction bases left unmatched: 6. Germline V gene data show CDR1 as MDHEN and CDR2 as SYDVKM. The CDR3 has 14 residues. Here the CDR3 reads CASRPGTAQETQYF. The CDR3 nucleotides read TGTGCCAGCAGACCCGGGACAGCTCAAGAGACCCAGTACTTC.

This clonotype was detected many times. The rearrangement uses TRBV4-3 and TRBJ2-7; 10 nucleotides match TRBD2. Losses at the gene ends were 0 bases for V and 0 bases for J; bases not matched to a gene: 2. Germline-derived CDR1 and CDR2 are LGHNA and YSLEER. This CDR3 spans 16 amino acids. CDR3 region: CASSQEASGSSYEQYF. The DNA of the CDR3 is TGCGCCAGCAGCCAAGAGGCTAGCGGGAGCTCCTACGAGCAGTACTTC.

This clonotype was seen only a few times. This rearrangement joins TRBV11-3 to TRBJ2-3; D is unclear. There are 12 residues in the CDR3. V was trimmed by 3 bases and J by 4 bases, leaving 5 bases between them. From germline, CDR1 is SGHNT and CDR2 YENEEA. This chain's CDR3 is CASSFSSDTQYF. In DNA form, the CDR3 reads TGTGCCAGCAGCTTCTCCTCAGATACGCAGTATTTT.

This clonotype was recorded at least ten times. This chain uses TRBV5-5 with TRBJ2-3, with TRBD1 identical over 8 bases. The CDR3 loop spans 15 amino acids. Germline V gives CDR1 SGHKS, CDR2 YYEKEE (reference sequence). The J segment lost 1 base and the V segment lost 3 bases, leaving 4 bases of the junction unmatched. The CDR3 DNA sequence: TGTGCCAGCAGCTCCGACAGGGGCCGCACAGATACGCAGTATTTT. Translated: CASSSDRGRTDTQYF.

This clonotype was recorded a few times. CDR3 loop: CASSETLIPTDTQYF. CDR3 DNA: TGCGCCAGCAGTGAGACCCTTATCCCTACAGATACGCAGTATTTT. The gene calls are TRBV10-2 and TRBJ2-3; no reliable D call. V was trimmed by 2 bases and J by 3 bases, leaving 12 bases between them. Looked up from germline, CDR1 is WSHSY and CDR2 is SAAADI. The CDR3 runs to 15 residues.

This clonotype was detected ten times or more. V is TRBV7-6 and J is TRBJ1-2, with a tentative D call TRBD1 (6 bases). V lost 0 bases to trimming and J lost 8 bases, with 13 bases between them. CDR3 length: 14 residues. CDR1 is SGHVS and CDR2 is FNYEAQ in the germline V gene. The CDR3 bases are TGTGCCAGCAGCTTAGCGGACAGCGCAGGCGGCTACACCTTC. Translated: CASSLADSAGGYTF. Based on the CDR3 plus reference TRBV7-6 and TRBJ1-2, the full variable domain is GAGVSQSPRYKVTKRGQDVALRCDPISGHVSLYWYRQALGQGPEFLTYFNYEAQQDKSGLPNDRFSAERPEGSISTLTIQRTEQRDSAMYRCASSLADSAGGYTFGSGTRLTVV.

A note on this clonotype: It may be a read error: a sequence one base away is much more abundant. CDR3 loop: CASSQVVGSQNIQHF. As DNA, the CDR3 is TGCGCCAGCAGCCAAGTCGTTGGTAGTCAAAACATTCAGCACTTC. This chain uses TRBV4-3 with TRBJ2-4; D gene uncertain. Germline CDR1 is LGHNA and CDR2 is YSLEER. The CDR3 runs to 15 residues.

This clonotype showed up just a few times. The V call is TRBV6-6, the J call TRBJ2-7; D is possibly TRBD1 or TRBD2 (6 bases each). Germline CDR1 reads MNHNY; CDR2 reads SVGAGI (reference sequence). Trimming cost V 0 bases and J 5 bases, with 8 bases left between them. The CDR3 runs 13 residues. The CDR3 here is CASSYSGGHEQYF. CDR3 DNA: TGTGCCAGCAGTTACTCAGGGGGGCACGAGCAGTACTTC.

This clonotype was picked up many times. The chain uses TRBV7-9 and TRBJ2-3; D gene unclear. V was cut by 1 base and J by 6 bases, with 5 bases left in between. The CDR3 covers 12 residues. Germline lookup yields CDR1 SEHNR and CDR2 FQNEAQ (reference sequence). The CDR3 bases are TGTGCCAGCAGCTTAGAAGTGGATACGCAGTATTTT. The encoded protein is CASSLEVDTQYF.

This clonotype was detected ten times or more. The chain links TRBV28 to TRBJ1-2; 8 nucleotides match TRBD1. From germline, CDR1 is MDHEN and CDR2 SYDVKM. After removal of 5 bases from V and 4 bases from J, the junction contained 6 bases not matched to a gene. This CDR3 spans 14 amino acids. CDR3 nucleotides: TGTGCCAGCAGTCATGGACAGGGCGGCTATGGCTACACCTTC. This codes for CASSHGQGGYGYTF.

This clonotype was picked up many times. This chain uses TRBV6-5 with TRBJ1-1; maybe TRBD1 (5 bases). The CDR3 loop spans 14 amino acids. Germline V lookup: CDR1 MNHEY, CDR2 SVGAGI. Trimming removed 1 base at V and 4 bases at J, with 10 bases between. CDR3 sequence (DNA): TGTGCCAGCAGTTACTTCGGGGGATCCACTGAAGCTTTCTTT. Translation: CASSYFGGSTEAFF.